This is a list of T cell receptor beta chains from one sample in a study of blood T cell repertoires in COVID-19. This table comes from immunoSEQ multiplex PCR, and its TCRdb copy is limited to in-frame clones, with some not included. The data hold approximately 240,000 clones, with approximately 90% observed a single time. Sequencing used PBMCs or T cells enriched from blood (not recorded which). The receptor set was obtained from a woman younger than 35 who had recovered from COVID-19. CDR3s include the opening cysteine and the closing phenylalanine or tryptophan. The D gene is left open where the match is weak. Only part of the rows carry a size: once, few, many, or a class if the clone is expanded.

TRBJ1-6 | TRBV27 | 13 | NA | once | CASSSQERSPLHF | TGTGCCAGCAGTTCCCAAGAGCGGTCACCCCTCCACTTT
TRBJ2-3 | TRBV5-1 | 14 | TRBD1 | NA | CASGRQGRADTQYF | TGCGCCAGCGGGCGACAGGGACGGGCAGATACGCAGTATTTT
TRBJ1-5 | TRBV19 | 14 | NA | NA | CATGGSFRNQPQHF | TGTGCCACCGGGGGGTCTTTTCGCAATCAGCCCCAGCATTTT
TRBJ1-1 | TRBV5-8 | 14 | NA | NA | CASSSRGLNTEAFF | TGTGCCAGCAGCTCAAGGGGTCTCAACACTGAAGCTTTCTTT
TRBJ1-1 | TRBV5-1 | 15 | NA | NA | CASSLAQGLNTEAFF | TGCGCCAGCAGCTTGGCCCAGGGTTTGAACACTGAAGCTTTCTTT
TRBJ1-2 | TRBV5-4 | 17 | NA | NA | CASSLAAALGDNYGYTF | TGTGCCAGCAGCTTGGCGGCAGCCCTCGGGGATAACTATGGCTACACCTTC
TRBJ1-2 | TRBV25-1 | 15 | TRBD1 | NA | CASSLSETGRYGYTF | TGTGCCAGCAGTTTGAGCGAGACAGGGCGCTATGGCTACACCTTC
TRBJ2-7 | TRBV19 | 16 | TRBD2 | few | CASSPLLAESSYEQYF | TGTGCCAGTAGTCCCCTACTAGCGGAGAGCTCCTACGAGCAGTACTTC
TRBJ1-2 | TRBV4-1 | 13 | NA | NA | CASSQEAGAGYTF | TGCGCCAGCAGCCAAGAAGCGGGGGCCGGCTACACCTTC
TRBJ2-7 | TRBV28 | 15 | TRBD1 | NA | CASRTPGQGAYEQYF | TGTGCCAGCAGAACCCCGGGACAGGGGGCCTACGAGCAGTACTTC
TRBJ1-4 | TRBV11-2 | 14 | TRBD1 | NA | CASSLGQHNEKLFF | TGTGCCAGCAGCTTGGGACAGCATAATGAAAAACTGTTTTTT
TRBJ2-1 | TRBV4-2 | 17 | TRBD2 | few | CASSQDLRLAGGNEQFF | TGTGCCAGCAGCCAAGACCTTCGGCTAGCGGGGGGCAATGAGCAGTTCTTC
TRBJ1-5 | TRBV7-8 | 15 | NA | NA | CASSPADSLNQPQHF | TGTGCCAGCAGCCCAGCCGACAGCCTCAATCAGCCCCAGCATTTT
TRBJ2-3 | TRBV28 | 14 | TRBD1 | NA | CASRTGALTDTQYF | TGTGCCAGCAGGACAGGGGCCCTCACAGATACGCAGTATTTT
TRBJ1-5 | TRBV5-6 | 17 | TRBD1 | NA | CASSPDRPIPTRKPQHF | TGTGCCAGCAGCCCGGACAGGCCCATCCCGACGAGAAAACCCCAGCATTTT